These 18 T cell receptor beta chains were sequenced from one sample in a study of vaccination effects on CD4 cells after COVID-19. These receptors have no known antigen. Antigen-specific CD4+ T cells were first expanded with viral peptide pools by the ViraFEST assay and only then sequenced. Between days 9 and 11 of culture, CD4+ T cells were separated out. Of the BNT162b2 and mRNA-1273 vaccines, participants received two doses of one or the other. Libraries were prepared by immunoSEQ multiplex PCR; TCRdb keeps only in-frame clonotypes and omits some of them. The repertoire holds some 23,000 clones, with around 63% as singletons. The specimen comprised CD4+ T cells from PBMCs cultured with SARS-CoV-2 spike peptides, sampled after COVID-19 vaccination. These receptors were taken from a human donor who received a COVID-19 vaccine.

By share, this clone counts as medium-sized. The chain uses TRBV12-3 or TRBV12-4 and TRBJ2-1; D possibly corresponds to TRBD2 (6 bases). With 0 bases removed from V and 9 bases from J, the gap between germline ends came to 9 bases. The length of the CDR3 is 13 residues. CDR3 in DNA: TGTGCCAGCAGTTTAGCGCGGGGCGTTGAGCAGTTCTTC. Its protein is CASSLARGVEQFF.

J is TRBJ2-7 and V is TRBV5-4; either TRBD1 or TRBD2 may supply D (5 bases each). The length of the CDR3 is 14 residues. V lost 4 bases and J 2 bases, leaving 13 bases between the germline ends. The germline V gene encodes CDR1 SGHNT and CDR2 YYREEE (reference sequence). In nucleotides, the CDR3 is TGTGCCAGCAGCGACGGGACCTCACCCTACGAGCAGTACTTC. Translating gives CASSDGTSPYEQYF.

This clone appeared a single time. The V gene is TRBV10-2, the J gene TRBJ1-2; 11 nucleotides match TRBD1. The CDR3 totals 13 residues. Germline trimming cut 8 bases from V and 3 bases from J; bases unmatched to any gene: 2. Germline V gene sequence: CDR1 WSHSY, CDR2 SAAADI. The CDR3, as DNA: TGCGCCAGCGCGGGACAGGGGGACTATGGCTACACCTTC. Translated: CASAGQGDYGYTF.

The chain recombines TRBV29-1 with TRBJ2-5, with 9 nucleotides matching TRBD1. The CDR3 consists of 12 residues. Looked up from germline, CDR1 is SQVTM and CDR2 is ANQGSEA. Germline trimming cut 7 bases from V and 4 bases from J; bases unmatched to any gene: 4. As DNA, the CDR3 is TGCAGCGATGACAGGGGGATAGAGACCCAGTACTTC. It codes for CSDDRGIETQYF.

V and J are TRBV7-6 and TRBJ1-1; 8 positions match TRBD1. CDR3 size: 15 residues. The J segment lost 5 bases and the V segment lost 4 bases, leaving 9 bases of the junction unmatched. Germline CDR1 reads SGHVS; CDR2 reads FNYEAQ. The CDR3 protein is CASSCTGGFSTEAFF. DNA of the CDR3: TGTGCCAGCAGCTGTACAGGGGGATTTAGTACTGAAGCTTTCTTT.

This clone occurred a few times. The chain uses TRBV7-7 and TRBJ2-5; tentatively, D is TRBD1 (5 bases). Trimming removed 3 bases from V and 0 bases from J, with 11 bases in between. The CDR3 sequence is 15 residues long. CDR1 is SSHAT and CDR2 is FNYEAQ in the germline V gene (reference sequence). The CDR3 loop reads CASSFGRVYQETQYF. Here the CDR3 DNA reads TGTGCCAGCAGCTTCGGCAGGGTTTACCAAGAGACCCAGTACTTC.

CDR3 bases: TGTGCCATCAGTGACGATAGCGGGAGGGGTCAAGAGACCCAGTACTTC. Translated, it gives CAISDDSGRGQETQYF. The chain employs TRBV10-3 and TRBJ2-5, with TRBD2 matching over 11 bases. Germline assignment: CDR1 ENHRY and CDR2 SYGVKD. The CDR3 length is 16 residues. The junction had 5 bases not matched to a gene; V was cut back by 3 bases and J by 2 bases.

The chain is built from TRBV14 and TRBJ2-2; D remains unclear. Germline values: CDR1 SGHDN, CDR2 FVKESK. The CDR3 runs to 12 residues. Trimming removed 2 bases from V and 7 bases from J, with 5 bases in between. The CDR3 DNA reads as TGTGCCAGCAGCCAACCATACGGGGAGCTGTTTTTT. It is translated as CASSQPYGELFF.

V gene TRBV7-2 combines with J gene TRBJ2-1, with D tentatively TRBD2 (6 bases). This CDR3 spans 15 amino acids. Trimming took 1 base from V and 8 from J, leaving 15 bases between them. Germline V lookup: CDR1 SGHTA, CDR2 FQGNSA. CDR3 nucleotides: TGTGCCAGCAGCTTAGGTGGAGGGTTTTTCTATGAGCAGTTCTTC. Translation gives CASSLGGGFFYEQFF. Filled out from reference TRBV7-2 and TRBJ2-1, the complete variable domain reads GAGVSQSPSNKVTEKGKDVELRCDPISGHTALYWYRQSLGQGLEFLIYFQGNSAPDKSGLPSDRFSAERTGGSVSTLTIQRTQQEDSAVYLCASSLGGGFFYEQFFGPGTRLTVL.

The rearrangement joins TRBV27 to TRBJ2-5; D not resolved. Germline CDR1 reads MNHEY; CDR2 reads SMNVEV (reference sequence). The V end lost 6 bases, the J end lost 5 bases, and 13 bases lay between the germline ends. This CDR3 comprises 13 residues. CDR3 nucleotide sequence: TGTGCCAGCAGCCCCCATCTAAAGGAGACCCAGTACTTC. The encoded protein is CASSPHLKETQYF.

The chain carries TRBV19 and TRBJ2-7, with D possibly being TRBD2 (6 bases). Germline lookup yields CDR1 LNHDA and CDR2 SQIVND (reference sequence). The CDR3 has 15 residues. The germline V and J ends were trimmed by 6 bases and 0 bases, with 15 bases remaining between them. The CDR3: CASSSAGGNSYEQYF. CDR3 sequence (DNA): TGTGCCAGTAGCAGCGCCGGGGGAAACTCCTACGAGCAGTACTTC.

This chain links TRBV7-9 with TRBJ2-1; TRBD2 might be the D (6 bases). V lost 6 bases and J 0 bases, leaving 15 bases between the germline ends. The germline V gene has CDR1 SEHNR and CDR2 FQNEAQ (reference sequence). The CDR3 is 16 residues long. The CDR3 DNA is TGTGCCAGCAGGCCACCCGGGACTTCCTCCTACAATGAGCAGTTCTTC. Translated: CASRPPGTSSYNEQFF.

The V call is TRBV10-3, the J call TRBJ1-3; 7 nucleotides agree with TRBD1. Trimming cost V 7 bases and J 7 bases; bases outside gene matches: 7. Germline CDR1 reads ENHRY; CDR2 reads SYGVKD. CDR3 length: 13 residues. CDR3 sequence (DNA): TGTGCCATCATGCCAGGGGGGAGGAACACCATATATTTT. Amino acid sequence: CAIMPGGRNTIYF.

CDR3 in amino acids: CASSPVGMYQPQHF. CDR3 DNA: TGTGCCAGCAGTCCCGTCGGTATGTATCAGCCCCAGCATTTT. This chain uses TRBV7-8 with TRBJ1-5; D call uncertain. This CDR3 contains 14 residues. Trimming took off 6 bases at V and 5 bases at J, with 14 bases between the two ends. CDR1 and CDR2 from the germline V gene are SGHVS and FQNEAQ.

This chain's CDR3 is CASSLFTRRGELFF. CDR3 nucleotides: TGTGCCAGCAGCTTATTTACCCGGCGCGGGGAGCTGTTTTTT. V gene TRBV7-2 combines with J gene TRBJ2-2; the D is unclear. Trimming shortened V by 2 bases and J by 7 bases, and 11 bases separated the two germline ends. The germline gives CDR1 SGHTA, CDR2 FQGNSA. The CDR3 length is 14 residues.

This clone was picked up a small number of times. The chain links TRBV5-4 to TRBJ1-3, with D unresolved. The CDR3 spans 17 residues. From germline, CDR1 is SGHNT and CDR2 YYREEE (reference sequence). V shed 0 bases and J shed 0 bases, with 13 bases lying between them. The CDR3 nucleotides are TGTGCCAGCAGCTTGGACGGCTACCTCTTCTCTGGAAACACCATATATTTT. This sequence encodes CASSLDGYLFSGNTIYF.

This clone turned up a few times. The chain combines TRBV3-1 (or the pseudogene TRBV3-2) with TRBJ1-6; tentative D call: TRBD1 (5 bases). Per the germline V gene, CDR1 is LGHDT and CDR2 is YNNKEL (reference sequence). There are 14 residues in the CDR3. V shed 7 bases and J shed 4 bases, with 11 bases lying between them. This CDR3 is CASTGTGYNSPLHF. CDR3 nucleotides: TGTGCCAGCACGGGTACAGGTTATAATTCACCCCTCCACTTT.

This rearrangement joins TRBV5-4 to TRBJ2-3; 7 bases fit TRBD2. Trimming cost V 4 bases and J 4 bases; bases outside gene matches: 6. The CDR3 runs 14 residues. Germline-derived CDR1 and CDR2 are SGHNT and YYREEE (reference sequence). The DNA for the CDR3 is TGTGCCAGCAGCCCACGGGGAGGGCCAGATACGCAGTATTTT. It specifies CASSPRGGPDTQYF.